These 10 T cell receptor beta chains came from one sample sequenced in a study of cytomegalovirus exposure and HLA in healthy donors. Only in-frame clones appear in the TCRdb table, and some are missing; sequencing was by immunoSEQ multiplex PCR. The data show about 400,000 clones, 86% seen once. Sequencing was performed on PBMCs. Source of these receptors: a woman between 18 and 29 years old in good health and CMV-seronegative.

About this clone itself: Other DNA sequences in the same sample also yield this CDR3. The chain uses TRBV5-1 and TRBJ1-1; TRBD1 matches 7 bases. The CDR3 is made up of 14 amino acids. V was pared by 4 bases and J by 2 bases, with 5 bases of the junction left unmatched. The germline gives CDR1 SGHRS, CDR2 YFSETQ. CDR3: CASSRDSTNTEAFF. As DNA, the CDR3 is TGCGCCAGCAGCCGGGACAGTACTAACACTGAAGCTTTCTTT.

This sequence joins TRBV29-1 and TRBJ2-1; 7 nucleotides line up with TRBD2. V dropped 5 bases and J dropped 5; count of bases not matched to a gene: 9. Germline CDR1 and CDR2: SQVTM and ANQGSEA. The CDR3 runs to 14 residues. The CDR3 here is CSVRRPGLNNEQFF. CDR3 bases: TGCAGCGTTAGAAGACCGGGACTAAACAATGAGCAGTTCTTC.

The chain uses TRBV4-1 and TRBJ1-3; unclear D gene. The V end lost 4 bases, the J end lost 0 bases, and 13 bases lay between the germline ends. Germline CDR1 MGHRA, CDR2 YSYEKL. The CDR3 has 16 residues. CDR3 DNA sequence: TGCGCCAGCAGCCCCCAGTTGGAGTTCTCTGGAAACACCATATATTTT. It is translated as CASSPQLEFSGNTIYF.

The chain employs TRBV5-6 and TRBJ2-5, with 14 bases fitting TRBD2. CDR3 size: 14 residues. Losses at the gene ends were 6 bases for V and 4 bases for J; bases not matched to a gene: 2. The germline CDR1 and CDR2 sequences are SGHDT and YYEEEE. CDR3: CASKGLAGGETQYF. DNA for the CDR3: TGTGCCAGCAAAGGACTAGCGGGAGGAGAGACCCAGTACTTC.

The chain joins TRBV5-1 to TRBJ2-1, with 16 bases that match TRBD2. There are 16 residues in the CDR3. Germline CDR1 is SGHRS and CDR2 is YFSETQ. The junction had 9 bases not matched to a gene; V was cut back by 7 bases and J by 8 bases. CDR3 protein: CASGGLAGGPGHEQFF. The CDR3 nucleotides are TGCGCCAGCGGGGGACTAGCGGGAGGGCCCGGGCATGAGCAGTTCTTC.

This clone was seen at least ten times. This chain uses TRBV5-1 with TRBJ1-2; D is perhaps TRBD1 (6 bases). The CDR3 runs to 14 residues. Germline lookup yields CDR1 SGHRS and CDR2 YFSETQ. V shed 1 base and J shed 4 bases, with 11 bases lying between them. CDR3 in amino acids: CASSLTGSVYGYTF. The CDR3 DNA reads TGCGCCAGCAGCTTGACAGGGAGTGTCTATGGCTACACCTTC.

The chain employs TRBV27 and TRBJ2-7, with 10 bases fitting TRBD2. After removal of 7 bases from V and 2 bases from J, the junction contained 14 bases not matched to a gene. The CDR3 contains 17 residues. CDR1 MNHEY and CDR2 SMNVEV come from the germline V gene (reference sequence). The CDR3 DNA reads TGTGCCAGCACCCCCTTCCCCCGGACTAGCGGCGCCTACGAGCAGTACTTC. Encoded protein: CASTPFPRTSGAYEQYF.

To note about this clone: The junction shows a germline mismatch at one end, possibly a read error. The rearrangement uses TRBV5-4 and TRBJ2-5; D remains unclear. Germline CDR1 SGHNT, CDR2 YYREEE (reference sequence). The CDR3 contains 12 residues. The CDR3 is CASSLTWPPPHF. CDR3 sequence (DNA): TGTGCCAGCAGCTTGACCTGGCCACCTCCCCACTTC.

The chain has TRBV6-5 and TRBJ1-1; possibly TRBD1 for D (6 bases). V was pared by 4 bases and J by 0 bases, with 15 bases between. Germline lookup yields CDR1 MNHEY and CDR2 SVGAGI. The CDR3 has 16 residues. The CDR3, as DNA: TGTGCCAGCAGTTCCTCTTTCGGGACACTGAACACTGAAGCTTTCTTT. Residues: CASSSSFGTLNTEAFF.

V is TRBV4-1 and J is TRBJ2-2; 7 bases align to TRBD1. Trimming at V came to 1 base and at J to 4 bases, leaving 3 bases not matched to a gene. Looked up from germline, CDR1 is MGHRA and CDR2 is YSYEKL. This CDR3 region has 15 residues. The CDR3 region is CASSQVGTATGELFF. CDR3 nucleotides: TGCGCCAGCAGCCAAGTCGGGACAGCCACCGGGGAGCTGTTTTTT.